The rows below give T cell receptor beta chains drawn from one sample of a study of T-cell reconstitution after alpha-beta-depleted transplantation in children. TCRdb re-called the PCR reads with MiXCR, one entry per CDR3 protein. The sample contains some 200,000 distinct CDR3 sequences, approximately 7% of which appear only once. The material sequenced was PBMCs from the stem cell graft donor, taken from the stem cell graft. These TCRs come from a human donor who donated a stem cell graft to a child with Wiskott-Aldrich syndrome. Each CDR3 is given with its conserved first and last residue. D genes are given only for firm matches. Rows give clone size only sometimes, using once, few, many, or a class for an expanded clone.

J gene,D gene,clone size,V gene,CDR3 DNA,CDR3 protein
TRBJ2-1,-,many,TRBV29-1,TGCAGCGTCACCGAACAGCAAAATGAGCAGTTCTTC,CSVTEQQNEQFF
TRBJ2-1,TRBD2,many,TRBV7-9,TGTGCCAGCAGCTTATTAACGGGAGGGGGAAGTGAGCAGTTCTTC,CASSLLTGGGSEQFF
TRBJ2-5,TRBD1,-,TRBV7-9,TGTGCCAGCAGCCCGTCGACAGGGTCTGGAGAGACCCAGTACTTC,CASSPSTGSGETQYF
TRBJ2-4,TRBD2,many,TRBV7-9,TGTGCCAGCAGCCCTCCTAGCGGGAGGGGCAAAAACATTCAGTACTTC,CASSPPSGRGKNIQYF
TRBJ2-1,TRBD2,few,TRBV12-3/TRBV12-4,TGTGCCAGCAGTTCCGGGACTAGCGGTGACAATGAGCAGTTCTTC,CASSSGTSGDNEQFF
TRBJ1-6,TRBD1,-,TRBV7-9,TGTGCCAGCAGCCCGACGACAGGGTGGGTTTCACCCCTCCACTTT,CASSPTTGWVSPLHF
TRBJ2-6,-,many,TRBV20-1,TGCGGGGGGCGCTCTGGGGCCAACGTCCTGACTTTC,CGGRSGANVLTF
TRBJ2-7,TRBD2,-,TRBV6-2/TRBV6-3,TGTGCCAGCAGCGATAAACCCCCTAGCGGGGGCTCCTACGAGCAGTACTTC,CASSDKPPSGGSYEQYF
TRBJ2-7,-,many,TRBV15,TGTGCCACCAGCGGTCAGACCTACGAGCAGTACTTC,CATSGQTYEQYF
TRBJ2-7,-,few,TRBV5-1,TGCGCCAGCACCGGGCTAGACTCCTACGAGCAGTACTTC,CASTGLDSYEQYF
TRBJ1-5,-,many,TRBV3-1,TGTGCCAGCAGTGGAGGGCAGGGTACTCAGCCCCAGCATTTT,CASSGGQGTQPQHF
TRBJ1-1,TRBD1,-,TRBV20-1,TGCAGTGCTAGAGACGGGACAGGGGGCATGAACACTGAAGCTTTCTTT,CSARDGTGGMNTEAFF
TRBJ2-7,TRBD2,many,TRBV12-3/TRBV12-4,TGTGCCAGCAGTTTATTCAGCGGGGGAACCTACGAGCAGTACTTC,CASSLFSGGTYEQYF
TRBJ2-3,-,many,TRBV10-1,TGCGCCAGCACGTCGGTGCCAGGTTTAGATACGCAGTATTTT,CASTSVPGLDTQYF
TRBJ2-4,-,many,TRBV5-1,TGCGCCAGCAGCTTGTCCCAGGGGGGCAAAAACATTCAGTACTTC,CASSLSQGGKNIQYF
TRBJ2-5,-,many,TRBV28,TGTGCCAGCAGTTTCCTAAGTGGTGGGGAGACCCAGTACTTC,CASSFLSGGETQYF
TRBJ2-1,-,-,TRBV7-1,TGTGCCAGCAGCTCATACCTACAGGGTTATGAGCAGTTCTTC,CASSSYLQGYEQFF
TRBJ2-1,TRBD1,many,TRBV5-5,TGTGCCAGCAGCCCTCACGGGACAGACTACAATGAGCAGTTCTTC,CASSPHGTDYNEQFF
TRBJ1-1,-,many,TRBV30,TGTGCCTGGAGTGTAGGGGAGGACACTGAAGCTTTCTTT,CAWSVGEDTEAFF
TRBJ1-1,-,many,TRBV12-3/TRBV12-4,TGTGCCAGCAGGCTCGCAGGGGAGGACACTGAAGCTTTCTTT,CASRLAGEDTEAFF
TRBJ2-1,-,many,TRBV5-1,TGCGCCAGCACCACGCAGGGGGGAGACAATGAGCAGTTCTTC,CASTTQGGDNEQFF
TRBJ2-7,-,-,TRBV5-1,TGCGCCAGCAGCCCCCAACTCACAGGGTTGAAGTACTTC,CASSPQLTGLKYF
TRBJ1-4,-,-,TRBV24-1,TGTGCCACCAGTGATTCCGCGGCAGATACTGTGAATGAAAAACTGTTTTTT,CATSDSAADTVNEKLFF
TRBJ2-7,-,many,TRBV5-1,TGCGCCAGCAGCCTAGCGTCGGGGGAGCAGTACTTC,CASSLASGEQYF
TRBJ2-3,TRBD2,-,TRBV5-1,TGCGCCAGCAGCTCCGCGGGGGGGCTAACAGATACGCAGTATTTT,CASSSAGGLTDTQYF
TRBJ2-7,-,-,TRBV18,TGTGCCAGCTCACCACCGGGACCCACCTACGAGCAGTACTTC,CASSPPGPTYEQYF
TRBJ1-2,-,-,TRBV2,TGTGCCAGCAGTGGGACGGCGCGGGCGGGCTACACCTTC,CASSGTARAGYTF
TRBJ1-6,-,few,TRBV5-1,TGCGCCAGCAGAATTCCGGGGGGCAGTTCACCCCTCCACTTT,CASRIPGGSSPLHF
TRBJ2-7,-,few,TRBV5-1,TGCGCCAGCAGCTTGGATGTCAATTCCTACGAGCAGTACTTC,CASSLDVNSYEQYF